These 22 T cell receptor beta chains came from one sample sequenced in a study of blood T cell repertoires in COVID-19. Clones were read by immunoSEQ multiplex PCR, and TCRdb kept only the in-frame ones, dropping some. In the table there are approximately 280,000 clones, about 89% of which are singletons. Sequencing was performed on PBMCs or T cells enriched from blood (not recorded which). These receptors all come from a woman aged 18-30 years who had recovered from COVID-19.

CDR3 sequence reads: CASSEEQGGDQPQHF. The DNA for the CDR3 is TGTGCCAGCAGTGAAGAACAGGGGGGAGATCAGCCCCAGCATTTT. The chain carries TRBV6-1 and TRBJ1-5; TRBD1 matches at 8 bases. Germline V gene lookup returns CDR1 MNHNS and CDR2 SASEGT. Trimming cost V 1 base and J 5 bases; bases outside gene matches: 4. This CDR3 has 15 amino acids.

V usage is TRBV7-6 and J usage is TRBJ2-1; possibly TRBD2 for D (6 bases). Per the germline V gene, CDR1 is SGHVS and CDR2 is FNYEAQ. The V end was cut by 3 bases, the J end by 5 bases, with 14 bases between. The CDR3 consists of 15 residues. CDR3 sequence: CASSLARDFNNEQFF. CDR3 nucleotide sequence: TGTGCCAGCAGCTTGGCCCGGGACTTCAACAATGAGCAGTTCTTC.

The chain uses TRBV5-5 and TRBJ1-1; no definite D call. Trimming removed 3 bases at V and 6 bases at J, with 15 bases between. Germline V gene data show CDR1 as SGHKS and CDR2 as YYEKEE (reference sequence). The CDR3 sequence is 14 residues long. CDR3 protein: CASSSGKASAEAFF. DNA of the CDR3: TGTGCCAGCAGCTCCGGTAAGGCGAGCGCTGAAGCTTTCTTT.

This clone has a single count. V is TRBV4-3 and J is TRBJ2-3; 8 nucleotides agree with TRBD1. The junction had 6 bases not matched to a gene; V was cut back by 0 bases and J by 4 bases. Germline-derived CDR1 and CDR2 are LGHNA and YSLEER. The CDR3 covers 16 residues. The CDR3 sequence is CASSQDVQGAADTQYF. As DNA, the CDR3 is TGCGCCAGCAGCCAAGATGTCCAGGGGGCTGCAGATACGCAGTATTTT.

The chain has TRBV6-5 and TRBJ2-3, with D uncertain. The V gene lost 11 bases and the J gene lost 0 bases, with 9 bases spanning the gap. The CDR3 is made up of 12 amino acids. Germline V gene data show CDR1 as MNHEY and CDR2 as SVGAGI. The CDR3 DNA sequence: TGTGCCGTGTCAACTAGCACAGATACGCAGTATTTT. It encodes CAVSTSTDTQYF.

This rearrangement joins TRBV13 to TRBJ1-3, with a weak D call TRBD1 (5 bases). The V gene lost 5 bases and the J gene lost 6 bases, with 11 bases spanning the gap. CDR1 and CDR2 (germline): PRHDT, FYEKMQ (reference sequence). This CDR3 comprises 13 residues. The CDR3 DNA reads as TGTGCCAGCAGCGGAACAGGATTAAACACCATATATTTT. It yields the protein CASSGTGLNTIYF.

The J gene is TRBJ2-5, the V gene TRBV6-5; 10 bases align to TRBD2. The germline gives CDR1 MNHEY, CDR2 SVGAGI. CDR3 length: 15 residues. Unmatched junction bases numbered 13, after V lost 2 bases and J lost 13 bases. In nucleotides, the CDR3 is TGTGCCAGCAGTTACACCTCCGGGACTAGCGATCTCCTGTACTTC. Protein: CASSYTSGTSDLLYF.

The rearrangement uses TRBV7-2 and TRBJ1-2, with TRBD1 matching 7 bases. J gave up 4 bases and V 5 bases, and 10 bases lay outside the gene matches. CDR3 length: 15 amino acids. Germline CDR1 and CDR2: SGHTA and FQGNSA. CDR3 nucleotides: TGTGCCAGCAGCATTTCCGGGACAGCCGTCTATGGCTACACCTTC. Translation: CASSISGTAVYGYTF.

The chain links TRBV27 to TRBJ2-1; 7 positions match TRBD2. The CDR3 extends over 17 amino acids. The V segment lost 4 bases and the J segment 3 bases; nucleotides outside the gene matches: 12. Germline CDR1 MNHEY, CDR2 SMNVEV (reference sequence). The CDR3 nucleotides read TGTGCCAGCAGTTCGCCCCGGTGGCGGGAGAACTACAATGAGCAGTTCTTC. Translating gives CASSSPRWRENYNEQFF.

This chain links TRBV9 with TRBJ1-2; D uncertain. This CDR3 has 16 residues. Trimming removed 0 bases at V and 3 bases at J, with 15 bases between. Germline values: CDR1 SGDLS, CDR2 YYNGEE. The CDR3 nucleotides read TGTGCCAGCAGCGTAGTAGACTCCCCTTACCACTATGGCTACACCTTC. It codes for CASSVVDSPYHYGYTF.

The chain has TRBV6-1 and TRBJ1-3; D uncertain. The CDR3 consists of 16 residues. V lost 4 bases, J lost 0 bases, and 13 bases lay in between. Germline CDR1 reads MNHNS; CDR2 reads SASEGT. CDR3 DNA: TGTGCCAGCAGTGCTCGGTTTGGTAGCTCTGGAAACACCATATATTTT. Its protein product is CASSARFGSSGNTIYF.

This chain connects TRBV3-1 (or the pseudogene TRBV3-2) to TRBJ2-3; unclear D gene. Germline V lookup: CDR1 LGHDT, CDR2 YNNKEL (reference sequence). Between the trimmed V and J ends, which lost 2 bases and 6 bases, there was a span of 6 bases. The CDR3 extends over 12 amino acids. This CDR3 is CASSQIGDTQYF. CDR3 nucleotides: TGTGCCAGCAGCCAAATCGGGGATACGCAGTATTTT.

The V and J genes are TRBV7-2 and TRBJ1-1, with D tentatively TRBD1 (5 bases). The ends were cut back, 3 bases at V and 10 bases at J, with 12 bases in the middle. CDR1 and CDR2 from the germline V gene are SGHTA and FQGNSA. This CDR3 has 12 amino acids. The CDR3 sequence is CASSFTTAGAFF. CDR3 nucleotides: TGTGCCAGCAGCTTCACGACAGCTGGAGCTTTCTTT.

This chain uses TRBV2 with TRBJ2-1, with no clear D. The V end was cut by 2 bases, the J end by 10 bases, with 12 bases between. Germline-derived CDR1 and CDR2 are SNHLY and FYNNEI. This CDR3 is 13 amino acids long. This CDR3 reads CASSERSTYEQFF. The CDR3 DNA reads TGTGCCAGCAGTGAACGGAGCACCTACGAGCAGTTCTTC. Complete variable domain (other parts from reference TRBV2 and TRBJ2-1): EPEVTQTPSHQVTQMGQEVILRCVPISNHLYFYWYRQILGQKVEFLVSFYNNEISEKSEIFDDQFSVERPDGSNFTLKIRSTKLEDSAMYFCASSERSTYEQFFGPGTRLTVL.

This clone has more than one count but fewer than ten. This chain connects TRBV28 to TRBJ1-2; 8 nucleotides match TRBD1. This CDR3 has 16 amino acids. V lost 5 bases to trimming and J lost 0 bases; unmatched junction nucleotides: 8. CDR1 and CDR2 from the germline V gene are MDHEN and SYDVKM. For the CDR3, the DNA is TGTGCCAGCAGTGGCGGACAGGGCCCAGCTAACTATGGCTACACCTTC. Amino acids: CASSGGQGPANYGYTF.

The chain has TRBV11-2 and TRBJ2-3, with 10 bases lining up with TRBD2. Germline assignment: CDR1 SGHAT and CDR2 FQNNGV. V shed 0 bases and J 0 bases; nucleotides not matched to a gene: 6. The CDR3 spans 18 residues. Here the CDR3 reads CASSLDGLAGASTDTQYF. The CDR3 coding sequence is TGTGCCAGCAGCTTAGACGGGCTAGCGGGGGCCAGCACAGATACGCAGTATTTT.

V gene TRBV7-2 combines with J gene TRBJ2-7, with D tentatively TRBD1 (5 bases). Trimming removed 1 base at V and 3 bases at J, with 13 bases between. The CDR3 extends over 15 amino acids. Germline-derived CDR1 and CDR2 are SGHTA and FQGNSA. In DNA form, the CDR3 reads TGTGCCAGCAGCTTAGGCCCCAAAGACAGCTACGAGCAGTACTTC. It is translated as CASSLGPKDSYEQYF.

The J gene is TRBJ2-7, the V gene TRBV6-2 or TRBV6-3; D is perhaps TRBD2 (5 bases). Germline assignment: CDR1 MNHEY and CDR2 SVGEGT. With 4 bases removed from V and 4 bases from J, the gap between germline ends came to 14 bases. The CDR3 extends over 14 amino acids. CDR3 amino acids: CASSSQLGAYEQYF. CDR3 DNA: TGTGCCAGCAGTTCGCAACTAGGAGCTTACGAGCAGTACTTC.

The chain has TRBV3-1 (or the pseudogene TRBV3-2) and TRBJ2-1; 13 bases fit TRBD2. Germline CDR1 and CDR2: LGHDT and YNNKEL (reference sequence). With V trimmed by 4 bases and J by 5 bases, 2 bases remained unmatched. This CDR3 spans 15 amino acids. The CDR3 DNA reads as TGTGCCAGCAGCCGGACTAGCGGGGGAAACAATGAGCAGTTCTTC. This sequence encodes CASSRTSGGNNEQFF.

J is TRBJ2-5 and V is TRBV19, with a possible D match to TRBD1 (6 bases). This CDR3 has 14 residues. V was pared by 5 bases and J by 4 bases, with 14 bases between. Germline V CDR1 and CDR2: LNHDA, SQIVND (reference sequence). DNA for the CDR3: TGTGCCAGTAGTCCTCGGACAGCCCGAGAGACCCAGTACTTC. Its translation: CASSPRTARETQYF.

The rearrangement joins TRBV27 to TRBJ1-1; TRBD1 agrees at 9 bases. The V gene end was trimmed by 3 bases and the J gene end by 4 bases; junction bases not matched to a gene: 3. Germline CDR1 is MNHEY and CDR2 is SMNVEV (reference sequence). The CDR3 length is 14 residues. For the CDR3, the DNA is TGTGCCAGCAGTTTTGGGACAGGGTTCACTGAAGCTTTCTTT. Translated: CASSFGTGFTEAFF.

The CDR3 here is CASSFLPSADNEQFF. The DNA for the CDR3 is TGTGCCAGCAGCTTCCTCCCTAGCGCCGACAATGAGCAGTTCTTC. The chain is built from TRBV5-8 and TRBJ2-1; perhaps TRBD2 as D (6 bases). CDR1 SGHTS and CDR2 YDEGEE come from the germline V gene. Between the trimmed V and J ends, which lost 2 bases and 5 bases, there was a span of 14 bases. The CDR3 contains 15 residues.